These 22 T cell receptor beta chains were sequenced from one sample in a study of shared clonotypes between healthy human individuals. The table came from immunoSEQ multiplex PCR; TCRdb's copy has only in-frame clones and leaves some out. The sample includes about 580,000 clones, about 98% of them seen just once. Terminally differentiated effector memory CD45RA+ cells were excluded by CCR7 positive selection of CD45RO-negative cells. The sequenced material came from naive CD8+ T cells sorted from blood. These receptors were obtained from a man under 40 in good health.

CDR3 amino acids: CASSLAGNEQYF. The CDR3 nucleotides are TGCGCCAGCAGCTTGGCGGGGAACGAGCAGTACTTC. This chain connects TRBV5-1 to TRBJ2-7; maybe TRBD2 (5 bases). Germline-derived CDR1 and CDR2 are SGHRS and YFSETQ. The CDR3 loop spans 12 amino acids. V was cut by 0 bases and J by 5 bases, with 6 bases left in between. Full variable domain (remainder filled in from reference TRBV5-1 and TRBJ2-7): KAGVTQTPRYLIKTRGQQVTLSCSPISGHRSVSWYQQTPGQGLQFLFEYFSETQRNKGNFPGRFSGRQFSNSRSEMNVSTLELGDSALYLCASSLAGNEQYFGPGTRLTVT.

The chain couples TRBV6-6 to TRBJ2-1, with D unclear. The V end lost 7 bases, the J end lost 9 bases, and 10 bases lay between the germline ends. Germline V CDR1 and CDR2: MNHNY, SVGAGI (reference sequence). This CDR3 contains 11 residues. The CDR3 nucleotides are TGTGCCAGCACCCCGGGTGGTGAGCAGTTCTTC. Translating gives CASTPGGEQFF.

V usage is TRBV28 and J usage is TRBJ2-6, with a tentative D call TRBD2 (5 bases). CDR1 is MDHEN, CDR2 SYDVKM, per germline. The V end lost 3 bases, the J end lost 2 bases, and 8 bases lay between the germline ends. The CDR3 extends over 15 amino acids. Here the CDR3 DNA reads TGTGCCAGCAGTTTCCGGGGAACTGGGGCCAACGTCCTGACTTTC. It yields the protein CASSFRGTGANVLTF.

This clone was seen only once. The rearrangement links TRBV6-1 to TRBJ1-5; D perhaps matches TRBD1 (6 bases). The CDR3 totals 14 residues. Germline CDR1 is MNHNS and CDR2 is SASEGT. V shed 11 bases and J shed 0 bases, with 14 bases lying between them. CDR3 nucleotide sequence: TGTGCCGCGCACCCAGGGGTTAGCAATCAGCCCCAGCATTTT. Its protein product is CAAHPGVSNQPQHF.

The chain recombines TRBV7-2 with TRBJ2-7; 8 positions agree with TRBD2. The junction had 12 bases not matched to a gene; V was cut back by 3 bases and J by 2 bases. The germline gives CDR1 SGHTA, CDR2 FQGNSA. This CDR3 has 17 amino acids. CDR3 residues: CASSFKTLLADPYEQYF. CDR3 coding DNA: TGTGCCAGCAGCTTTAAAACCCTACTAGCGGACCCCTACGAGCAGTACTTC.

The chain couples TRBV5-1 to TRBJ2-1; D unresolved. Trimming left V 3 bases short and J 3 bases short, with 7 bases between. Germline V gives CDR1 SGHRS, CDR2 YFSETQ. The CDR3 sequence is 13 residues long. This chain's CDR3 is CASSSDIYNEQFF. The CDR3 DNA follows: TGCGCCAGCAGCTCCGATATCTACAATGAGCAGTTCTTC.

The V call is TRBV11-2, the J call TRBJ2-7, with unresolved D. CDR3 length equals 15 residues. The germline V and J ends were trimmed by 0 bases and 4 bases, with 13 bases remaining between them. The germline V gene has CDR1 SGHAT and CDR2 FQNNGV. CDR3 amino acids: CASSLDPNSWYEQYF. CDR3 nucleotides: TGTGCCAGCAGCTTAGATCCGAATAGTTGGTACGAGCAGTACTTC.

This chain links TRBV6-5 with TRBJ1-2; D gene uncertain. There are 14 residues in the CDR3. V was cut by 0 bases and J by 6 bases, with 11 bases left in between. Germline V gene lookup returns CDR1 MNHEY and CDR2 SVGAGI. CDR3 amino acids: CASSYSNGLDGYTF. The CDR3 DNA reads as TGTGCCAGCAGTTACTCGAATGGGCTGGATGGCTACACCTTC.

This sequence joins TRBV27 and TRBJ2-1; the match to TRBD2 covers 12 bases. J gave up 3 bases and V 10 bases, and 10 bases lay outside the gene matches. This CDR3 has 16 residues. The germline V gene encodes CDR1 MNHEY and CDR2 SMNVEV (reference sequence). CDR3 sequence (DNA): TGTGCCACAGGGAGGTCGACTAGCGGGAGCTACAATGAGCAGTTCTTC. This codes for CATGRSTSGSYNEQFF.

The chain carries TRBV13 and TRBJ2-1; unclear D gene. Germline values: CDR1 PRHDT, CDR2 FYEKMQ (reference sequence). The CDR3 loop spans 16 amino acids. The V gene lost 5 bases and the J gene lost 2 bases, with 16 bases spanning the gap. CDR3 sequence reads: CASSGRGGSTYNEQFF. CDR3 nucleotide sequence: TGTGCCAGCAGCGGCCGAGGCGGATCTACCTACAATGAGCAGTTCTTC. The full variable domain, with the rest looked up from reference TRBV13 and TRBJ2-1, is AAGVIQSPRHLIKEKRETATLKCYPIPRHDTVYWYQQGPGQDPQFLISFYEKMQSDKGSIPDRFSAQQFSDYHSELNMSSLELGDSALYFCASSGRGGSTYNEQFFGPGTRLTVL.

The CDR3: CASSVIGGAGPTVTDTQYF. CDR3 nucleotide sequence: TGTGCCAGCAGCGTCATTGGGGGAGCGGGACCTACGGTTACAGATACGCAGTATTTT. V gene TRBV7-8 combines with J gene TRBJ2-3; 7 bases line up with TRBD2. Germline assignment: CDR1 SGHVS and CDR2 FQNEAQ. V lost 5 bases, J lost 3 bases, and 20 bases stayed unmatched. The CDR3 spans 19 residues.

This chain connects TRBV9 to TRBJ2-5; 9 bases agree with TRBD2. CDR1 SGDLS and CDR2 YYNGEE come from the germline V gene. The CDR3 covers 16 residues. V trimming: 1 base; J trimming: 3 bases; junction bases outside the gene matches: 7. CDR3 bases: TGTGCCAGCAGCGTAAGGAGCGCGGGAGGGGAAGAGACCCAGTACTTC. It encodes CASSVRSAGGEETQYF.

The rearrangement joins TRBV5-1 to TRBJ2-7, with D unresolved. Trimming took 4 bases from V and 2 from J, leaving 16 bases between them. The germline CDR1 and CDR2 sequences are SGHRS and YFSETQ. The CDR3 is 15 amino acids. CDR3 residues: CASSLASLRTYEQYF. DNA for the CDR3: TGCGCCAGCAGCCTTGCCAGCCTTAGGACCTACGAGCAGTACTTC.

This sequence joins TRBV27 and TRBJ2-7; D call uncertain. V gave up 5 bases and J gave up 0 bases, with 14 bases separating them. The CDR3 runs to 15 residues. Germline V gene sequence: CDR1 MNHEY, CDR2 SMNVEV (reference sequence). CDR3 loop: CASSPTPISSYEQYF. The CDR3 DNA is TGTGCCAGCAGTCCAACCCCAATAAGCTCCTACGAGCAGTACTTC.

V and J are TRBV7-6 and TRBJ2-1, with D maybe TRBD1 (6 bases). Trimming removed 5 bases at V and 10 bases at J, with 15 bases between. Germline V gene lookup returns CDR1 SGHVS and CDR2 FNYEAQ. The CDR3 is 13 residues long. In nucleotides, the CDR3 is TGTGCCAGCAGCACTATACCGGACAGAGAGCAGTTCTTC. It codes for CASSTIPDREQFF.

V and J are TRBV5-1 and TRBJ2-7; no clear D. The germline V gene has CDR1 SGHRS and CDR2 YFSETQ. Trimming took 0 bases from V and 0 from J, leaving 10 bases between them. The CDR3 is made up of 15 amino acids. The CDR3 region is CASSLGEGISYEQYF. The DNA of the CDR3 is TGCGCCAGCAGCTTGGGGGAAGGTATCTCCTACGAGCAGTACTTC.

J is TRBJ2-7 and V is TRBV27; D is perhaps TRBD2 (6 bases). V was cut by 8 bases and J by 3 bases, with 14 bases left in between. CDR3 length: 13 amino acids. Germline CDR1 MNHEY, CDR2 SMNVEV (reference sequence). The CDR3 DNA is TGTGCCAGCGCCGAGCGGGCCGTCTACGAGCAGTACTTC. This gives the protein CASAERAVYEQYF.

The V and J genes are TRBV7-9 and TRBJ2-1; 10 nucleotides agree with TRBD1. Germline values: CDR1 SEHNR, CDR2 FQNEAQ (reference sequence). This CDR3 has 15 amino acids. V trimming: 5 bases; J trimming: 3 bases; junction bases outside the gene matches: 4. The CDR3 nucleotides read TGTGCCAGCAGCCAAGGGACAGGGGACTACAATGAGCAGTTCTTC. This sequence encodes CASSQGTGDYNEQFF.

V gene TRBV7-9 combines with J gene TRBJ2-1, with 7 bases fitting TRBD2. The CDR3 runs to 15 residues. The germline gives CDR1 SEHNR, CDR2 FQNEAQ (reference sequence). V shed 3 bases and J 3 bases; nucleotides not matched to a gene: 5. In DNA, the CDR3 is TGTGCCAGCAGCTTGACGGGAGGCGGCTACAATGAGCAGTTCTTC. It codes for CASSLTGGGYNEQFF.

The V call is TRBV28, the J call TRBJ2-6, with 8 bases identical to TRBD2. CDR3 size: 19 residues. Germline-derived CDR1 and CDR2 are MDHEN and SYDVKM. The junction had 17 bases not matched to a gene; V was cut back by 8 bases and J by 2 bases. CDR3 region: CASRPPTGTRVTGANVLTF. Written as DNA, the CDR3 is TGTGCCAGCCGACCCCCTACCGGGACTAGAGTAACTGGGGCCAACGTCCTGACTTTC. The full variable domain, in which reference TRBV28 and TRBJ2-6 provide the parts outside the CDR3, is DVKVTQSSRYLVKRTGEKVFLECVQDMDHENMFWYRQDPGLGLRLIYFSYDVKMKEKGDIPEGYSVSREKKERFSLILESASTNQTSMYLCASRPPTGTRVTGANVLTFGAGSRLTVL.

The J gene is TRBJ2-2, the V gene TRBV19; D remains unclear. The germline V gene has CDR1 LNHDA and CDR2 SQIVND (reference sequence). Trimming removed 3 bases from V and 6 bases from J, with 5 bases in between. The CDR3 has 12 amino acids. CDR3: CASSIRAGELFF. The CDR3 nucleotides read TGTGCCAGTAGTATTAGGGCCGGGGAGCTGTTTTTT.

The chain links TRBV7-9 to TRBJ2-2; a weak D match, TRBD1 (5 bases). This CDR3 comprises 13 residues. Trimming shortened V by 4 bases and J by 8 bases, and 11 bases separated the two germline ends. Germline V lookup: CDR1 SEHNR, CDR2 FQNEAQ (reference sequence). This CDR3 is CASSYPSGGELFF. Here the CDR3 DNA reads TGTGCCAGCAGCTACCCCTCAGGGGGGGAGCTGTTTTTT.